The source of this TCR beta chain is a study of technical replicates of blood from a few donors. TCRdb keeps only in-frame clones here, not all; method: immunoSEQ multiplex PCR. The sample comprises tens of thousands of clones, around 95% of which are singletons, and around 0.24% rests with the top ten. This CDR3 contains 15 residues. V lost 3 bases and J lost 0; bases outside the gene matches: 2. The germline CDR1 and CDR2 sequences are SGHRS and YFSETQ. This receptor was obtained from a human donor in good health. Sequences were obtained from T cells isolated from PBMCs. V usage is TRBV5-1 and J usage is TRBJ1-4; 7 positions match TRBD1. In DNA form, the CDR3 reads TGCGCCAGCAGCTGGGACAGAACAACTAATGAAAAACTGTTTTTT. It translates to CASSWDRTTNEKLFF.